The rows below give T cell receptor beta chains drawn from one sample of a study of memory CD4+ T cells and cytomegalovirus serostatus. Sequencing was performed with immunoSEQ multiplex PCR; in TCRdb, only in-frame clones are kept and a portion is missing. The data show just under 65,000 clones, roughly four fifths seen once. The source material was memory CD4+ T cells from blood. The receptors originated from an adult in good health and CMV-seronegative. Both conserved end residues are part of each CDR3. A D gene is named only where the DNA matches it firmly. Clone sizes are given selectively: once, few, many, or a class where the clone is expanded.

>TRBJ2-3|TRBV6-4|TRBD2|NA
TGTGCCAGCAGCTCCGGGGGGGCAGGAGATACGCAGTATTTT
CASSSGGAGDTQYF
>TRBJ2-1|TRBV11-2|NA|NA
TGTGCCAGCAGCTTCGGGGGTGAGCAGTTCTTC
CASSFGGEQFF
>TRBJ1-3|TRBV28|TRBD1|NA
TGTGCCAGCAGTTTGAGCCTGACAGGGATAAACACCATATATTTT
CASSLSLTGINTIYF
>TRBJ2-2|TRBV28|TRBD1|NA
TGTGCCACCAGGGACAGGGACACCGGGGAGCTGTTTTTT
CATRDRDTGELFF
>TRBJ1-2|TRBV6-5|TRBD1|NA
TGTGCCAGCAGTTCCAGGGGGAACGGCTATGGCTACACCTTC
CASSSRGNGYGYTF
>TRBJ2-5|TRBV7-2|TRBD1|NA
TGTGCCAGCAGCGCCCGACAGGGCTTCGAGACCCAGTACTTC
CASSARQGFETQYF
>TRBJ2-5|TRBV7-9|NA|NA
TGTGCCAGCAGCTCCAACAGGCAGCAAGAGACCCAGTACTTC
CASSSNRQQETQYF
>TRBJ2-7|TRBV9|NA|once
TGTGCCAGCAGCCCTACAGGGGAGGTCTACGAGCAGTACTTC
CASSPTGEVYEQYF
>TRBJ2-3|TRBV6-1|NA|NA
TGTGCCAGCAGTGAAGACAGGGCACACACAGATACGCAGTATTTT
CASSEDRAHTDTQYF
>TRBJ2-7|TRBV4-1|TRBD2|NA
TGCGCCAGCAGCCAAGTCTCCGGGCGGGGGGTGGGCTCCTACGAGCAGTACTTC
CASSQVSGRGVGSYEQYF
>TRBJ1-5|TRBV4-1|NA|NA
TGCGCCAGCAGCCAAGAGGACAGCTCCTCGGATCAGCCCCAGCATTTT
CASSQEDSSSDQPQHF
>TRBJ2-5|TRBV5-6|TRBD1|NA
TGTGCCAGCAGCTTGGGGCCCCCGGACAGGGTAGAGACCCAGTACTTC
CASSLGPPDRVETQYF
>TRBJ2-5|TRBV27|NA|NA
TGTGCCAGCAGTTTATCTGGCGGTATAGGGGAAGAGACCCAGTACTTC
CASSLSGGIGEETQYF
>TRBJ2-5|TRBV29-1|NA|NA
TGCAGCGTTCATGACAGGAAACAAGAGACCCAGTACTTC
CSVHDRKQETQYF
>TRBJ1-1|TRBV10-1|TRBD1|NA
TGCGCCAGCAGTGAGGGGACAGGGGGAAGGAACACTGAAGCTTTCTTT
CASSEGTGGRNTEAFF
>TRBJ1-3|TRBV27|NA|NA
TGTGCCAGCAGTTTAAACCACCCTACCTCTGGAAACACCATATATTTT
CASSLNHPTSGNTIYF
>TRBJ1-2|TRBV28|NA|NA
TGTGCCAGCACCGCACCTGGGAACTATGGCTACACCTTC
CASTAPGNYGYTF
>TRBJ2-7|TRBV11-2|TRBD1|NA
TGTGCCAGCAGCTTCGACAGGGGGCGTGAGCAGTACTTC
CASSFDRGREQYF
>TRBJ2-5|TRBV4-1|NA|NA
TGCGCCAGCAGCCGGGGGACCGAAGGGTACCAAGAGACCCAGTACTTC
CASSRGTEGYQETQYF
>TRBJ2-7|TRBV4-3|NA|once
TGCGCCAGCAGCGGGAGGACCGGAACCTACGAGCAGTACTTC
CASSGRTGTYEQYF
>TRBJ2-3|TRBV5-5|TRBD1|NA
TGTGCCAGCAGCCCGGACGACAGGGGGAGGGGAGATACGCAGTATTTT
CASSPDDRGRGDTQYF
>TRBJ1-2|TRBV5-1|NA|once
TGCGCCAGCAGCCCCGGCAGCGCTAACTATGGCTACACCTTC
CASSPGSANYGYTF
>TRBJ2-3|TRBV10-3|TRBD2|once
TGTGCCATCAGTGAGGGGTCTAGCGGGCCCACAGATACGCAGTATTTT
CAISEGSSGPTDTQYF
>TRBJ1-5|TRBV6-1|NA|few
TGTGCCAGCAGTGATGGAACTTCGCGGAGCAATCAGCCCCAGCATTTT
CASSDGTSRSNQPQHF
>TRBJ2-1|TRBV19|NA|NA
TGTGCCAGTAGTATTACCAAAAATGAGCAGTTCTTC
CASSITKNEQFF
>TRBJ2-7|TRBV4-3|NA|NA
TGCGCCAGCAGCCAAGATCTAGAATTATCTACGGGACTTAGGGAGCAGTACTTC
CASSQDLELSTGLREQYF
>TRBJ1-1|TRBV29-1|TRBD1|NA
TGCAGCGTTAATCCGGGACAGGGGGTAGGAGTGAACACTGAAGCTTTCTTT
CSVNPGQGVGVNTEAFF
>TRBJ1-1|TRBV5-6|NA|NA
TGTGCCAGCAGCCTCCGAGACCCCGCTTGGGCTTTCTTT
CASSLRDPAWAFF
>TRBJ2-4|TRBV5-3|NA|NA
TGTGCCAGAACCAAATCCGGGACTCTCACCAAAAACATTCAGTACTTC
CARTKSGTLTKNIQYF
>TRBJ1-4|TRBV4-1|TRBD1|NA
TGCGCCAGCAGCTCGCCGCAGGGGGTTCGGGAAAAACTGTTTTTT
CASSSPQGVREKLFF
>TRBJ1-1|TRBV14|NA|few
TGTGCCAGCAGCCAAGAACCTTGGGTATCGAACACTGAAGCTTTCTTT
CASSQEPWVSNTEAFF
>TRBJ2-1|TRBV5-6|NA|NA
TGTGCCAGCAGCAGGATCCTTGAGCAGTTCTTC
CASSRILEQFF
>TRBJ2-2|TRBV6-5|NA|few
TGTGCCAGCAGTTACTCGAGTATGAGCAATACCGGGGAGCTGTTTTTT
CASSYSSMSNTGELFF
>TRBJ2-1|TRBV10-2|TRBD2|NA
TGCGCCAGCAGTGATCTCTTTGGGACTAGCGGATCCAATGAGCAGTTCTTC
CASSDLFGTSGSNEQFF
>TRBJ2-3|TRBV10-2|NA|NA
TGCGCCAGCAGTGAGTCGAAGTGGAGGGGGCTAGGAGATACGCAGTATTTT
CASSESKWRGLGDTQYF
>TRBJ2-1|TRBV30|NA|NA
TGTGCCTGGAGTTACGTCCACAATGAGCAGTTCTTC
CAWSYVHNEQFF
>TRBJ2-1|TRBV5-6|NA|NA
TGTGCCAGCAGCTTGGTGTCCTACCCTTATGAGCAGTTCTTC
CASSLVSYPYEQFF
>TRBJ1-1|TRBV11-2|NA|NA
TGTGCCAGCAGCCTTAGGAACACTGAAGCTTTCTTT
CASSLRNTEAFF
>TRBJ1-1|TRBV7-9|NA|NA
TGTGCCAGCAGCTTAGAGGGGGGGATGAACACTGAAGCTTTCTTT
CASSLEGGMNTEAFF
>TRBJ1-1|TRBV5-4|NA|NA
TGTGCCAGCAGCTTGGCCCCCCAATCGAACACTGAAGCTTTCTTT
CASSLAPQSNTEAFF
>TRBJ1-2|TRBV7-2|NA|NA
TGTGCCAGCAGCAAGGACGGCAATCGAGGCTACACCTTC
CASSKDGNRGYTF
>TRBJ2-5|TRBV10-3|TRBD2|NA
TGTGCCATCAAGGCTAGCGGGAGAGGGACCCAGTACTTC
CAIKASGRGTQYF
>TRBJ2-3|TRBV5-1|TRBD2|NA
TGCGCCAGCAGCAAAAATCTAGCGGGGGGCACAGATACGCAGTATTTT
CASSKNLAGGTDTQYF
>TRBJ2-5|TRBV5-8|TRBD2|once
TGTGCCAGCAGCTTGTTTAGCGGGAGGCCCGAAGAGACCCAGTACTTC
CASSLFSGRPEETQYF
>TRBJ1-1|TRBV2|NA|NA
TGTGCCAGCAGTTCAGGGGTGAACACTGAAGCTTTCTTT
CASSSGVNTEAFF